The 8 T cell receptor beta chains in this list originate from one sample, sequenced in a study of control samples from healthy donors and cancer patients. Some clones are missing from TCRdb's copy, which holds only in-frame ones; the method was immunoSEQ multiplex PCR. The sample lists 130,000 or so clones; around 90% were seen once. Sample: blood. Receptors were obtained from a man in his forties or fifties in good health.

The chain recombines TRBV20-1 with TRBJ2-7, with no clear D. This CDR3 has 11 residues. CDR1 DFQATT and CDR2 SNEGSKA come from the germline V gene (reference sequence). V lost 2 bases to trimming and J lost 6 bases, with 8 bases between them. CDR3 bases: TGCAGTGCTAGACTAATGGTCGAGCAGTACTTC. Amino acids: CSARLMVEQYF.

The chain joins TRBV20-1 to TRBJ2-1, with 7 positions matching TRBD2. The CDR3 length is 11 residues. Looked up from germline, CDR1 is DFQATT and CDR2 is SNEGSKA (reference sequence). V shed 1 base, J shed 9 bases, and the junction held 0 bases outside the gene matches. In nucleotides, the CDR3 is TGCAGTGCTAGAGGGGAGGGTGAGCAGTTCTTC. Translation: CSARGEGEQFF.

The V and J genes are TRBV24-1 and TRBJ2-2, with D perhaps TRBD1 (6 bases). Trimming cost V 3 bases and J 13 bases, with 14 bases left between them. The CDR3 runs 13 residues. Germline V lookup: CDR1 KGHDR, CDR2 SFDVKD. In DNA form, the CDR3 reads TGTGCCACCAGTGATGTTCACAGGGTTTCGCTGTTTTTT. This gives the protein CATSDVHRVSLFF.

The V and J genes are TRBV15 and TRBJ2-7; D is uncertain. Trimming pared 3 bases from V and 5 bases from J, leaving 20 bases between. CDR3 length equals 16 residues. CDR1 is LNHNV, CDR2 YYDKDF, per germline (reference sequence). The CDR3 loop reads CATSSILRPRGDEQYF. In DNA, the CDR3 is TGTGCCACCAGCAGTATCCTCCGGCCGCGTGGCGACGAGCAGTACTTC.

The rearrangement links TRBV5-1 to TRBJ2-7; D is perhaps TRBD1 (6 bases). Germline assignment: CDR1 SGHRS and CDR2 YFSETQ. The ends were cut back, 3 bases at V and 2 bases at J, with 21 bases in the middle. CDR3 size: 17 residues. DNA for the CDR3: TGCGCCAGCAGCTGGAGCGTGGGACACCAGAGTCCCTACGAGCAGTACTTC. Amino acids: CASSWSVGHQSPYEQYF.

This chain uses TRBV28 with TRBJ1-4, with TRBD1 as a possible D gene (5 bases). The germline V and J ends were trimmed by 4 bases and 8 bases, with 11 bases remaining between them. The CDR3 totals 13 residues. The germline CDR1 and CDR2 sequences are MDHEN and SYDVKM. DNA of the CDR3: TGTGCCAGCAGTTCCCGTCGGGGGGAAAAACTGTTTTTT. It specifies CASSSRRGEKLFF.

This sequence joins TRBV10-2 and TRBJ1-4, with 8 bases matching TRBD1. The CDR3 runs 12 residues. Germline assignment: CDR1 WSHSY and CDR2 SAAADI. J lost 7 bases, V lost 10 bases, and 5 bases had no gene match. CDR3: CAIGQGSEKLFF. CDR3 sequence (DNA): TGCGCCATCGGACAGGGAAGTGAAAAACTGTTTTTT.

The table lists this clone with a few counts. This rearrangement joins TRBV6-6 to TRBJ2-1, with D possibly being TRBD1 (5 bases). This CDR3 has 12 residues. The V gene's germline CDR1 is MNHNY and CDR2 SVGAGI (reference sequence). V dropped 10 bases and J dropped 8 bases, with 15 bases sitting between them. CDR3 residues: CATRTQGYEQFF. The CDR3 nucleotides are TGTGCCACCCGAACCCAGGGTTATGAGCAGTTCTTC.